This paragraph reports one T cell receptor beta chain. The specificity of this receptor is unknown. Base qualities are not provided; no much larger clone lies one nucleotide away. Each collaborating institution followed its own protocols to collect whole blood in K2EDTA tubes. For TCRbeta analysis, collaborators shipped samples as frozen whole blood, isolated PBMCs, or DNA extracted from either of those sample types. This entry is derived from a study of blood T cell repertoires in COVID-19 (dated by TCRdb to 2018 to 2020). Notes on the research overall: The collaborator samples originated in the United States, Italy and Spain and spanned the acute and convalescent phases of COVID-19. Deeply sampled blood TCRbeta repertoires from subjects exposed to, actively infected with, or recovered from COVID-19 were included in the dataset. The material from the prospective study consisted of cDNA or gDNA derived from T cells, B-cell-depleted T cells, or PBMCs. Nearly every sample came with metadata listing a de-identified subject ID, COVID-19 status, age in years and sex. The repertoires were made available in a free public database intended to serve as a resource for research on the immune response to SARS-CoV-2. Samples came from the ongoing ImmuneRACE study (first 160 participants) plus 1,254 subjects from 6 global collaborators. Where HLA class I and class II types were available, the types were taken from metadata supplied by the sample provider, not from assay-based typing. Overall study results and their limits: Clinical and demographic metadata were provided uncurated, with the amount varying by source and participant.

There are 20 amino acids in the CDR3, from cysteine to phenylalanine inclusive. The kept DNA is CDR3 alone, 60 bases in frame from the first base. Via the germline V gene, CDR1 is SQVTM and CDR2 ANQGSEA. The germline V and J ends show losses of 4 bases and 5 bases respectively, and no gene match explains 24 bases of the junction. TCRbeta CDR3 regions were amplified from genomic DNA by means of the immunoSEQ Assay, a bias-controlled multiplex PCR. The paper's data handling went like this. Within the assay, amplification of reference gene primers was used to estimate how many nucleated cells each sample contained. Sequence reads were collapsed and filtered to measure the absolute abundance of every unique TCRbeta CDR3 rearrangement. For each sample, productive Simpson clonality was calculated by taking the square root of Simpson's diversity index across productive rearrangements. Entries here come from immuneACCESS through TCRdb and include only in-frame sequences with V and J called. Some clones fail to appear in such tables; in the studies checked, an unresolved V gene covers under half of the shortfall, and the cause of the remainder is unknown. V and J calls plus clone size are reproduced from that table; the DNA served to infer D and trimming. This sample lists tens of thousands of clones; around 91% were detected once. The ten top clones hold 1.9% of the sample.

The sequencing sample was made of peripheral blood. The chain uses TRBV29-1 and TRBJ2-2, with 8 bases matching TRBD1. The receptor's source is a woman aged 50 to 65 in a cohort sampled during active COVID-19. The nucleotides read TGCAGCGTTGGGGGCACAGGGGGGATGCCGGGCTCCACGGGGACCGGGGAGCTGTTTTTT. Its protein reads: CSVGGTGGMPGSTGTGELFF.